Listed below are T cell receptor beta chains from one sample, sequenced in a study of T-cell reconstitution after alpha-beta-depleted transplantation in children. TCRdb reprocessed the PCR reads via MiXCR and lists one record per CDR3 protein. Found here are approximately 350,000 distinct CDR3 sequences, roughly 13% of them singletons; the top ten hold about 4.5%. The sample consisted of PBMCs, taken from the stem cell graft. Receptor source: a human donor who donated a stem cell graft to a child with Fanconi anemia. CDR3s include the opening cysteine and the closing phenylalanine or tryptophan.

j_call,v_call,cdr3_aa
TRBJ2-7,TRBV2,CASSGTAIWGEQYF
TRBJ1-1,TRBV20-1,CSARDLQRPSLEAFF
TRBJ2-3,TRBV7-8,CASSLVGTLNLTDTQYF
TRBJ1-1,TRBV7-9,CASSGLETLNTEAFF
TRBJ2-7,TRBV28,CASSPGPNAGEQYF
TRBJ2-5,TRBV7-2,CASSLFSPQETQYF
TRBJ1-2,TRBV12-3/TRBV12-4,CASSLSTVDGYTF
TRBJ1-1,TRBV5-6,CASSLGASSEAFF
TRBJ1-6,TRBV20-1,CSASNTGLSSYNSPLHF
TRBJ1-5,TRBV12-3/TRBV12-4,CASSWTQTGNQPQHF
TRBJ2-7,TRBV7-9,CASSPDGLGYEQYF
TRBJ2-2,TRBV15,CATSRGLNGELFF
TRBJ2-1,TRBV5-1,CASSLGSGDPFF
TRBJ1-6,TRBV6-1,CASSQDSSYNSPLHF
TRBJ1-5,TRBV6-2/TRBV6-3,CASSDYREQPQHF
TRBJ1-6,TRBV6-5,CASSPEGDSPLHF
TRBJ1-4,TRBV6-2/TRBV6-3,CASSYEVSRPLSINEKLFF
TRBJ2-5,TRBV12-3/TRBV12-4,CASSPTIVGNQETQYF
TRBJ2-1,TRBV10-1,CASGTGLGEQFF
TRBJ2-3,TRBV27,CASSLWGPGQQQDTQYF
TRBJ2-1,TRBV27,CASSPITGSSYNEQFF
TRBJ1-1,TRBV20-1,CSAVKMVLTEAFF
TRBJ2-1,TRBV24-1,CATSEPPPGQVSYNEQFF
TRBJ2-6,TRBV20-1,CSARSFSGANVLTF
TRBJ1-3,TRBV7-2,CASSLRGRIGNTIYF
TRBJ2-2,TRBV4-3,CASSQESRGTGELFF
TRBJ1-5,TRBV4-3,CASSHGTGVQPQHF
TRBJ1-1,TRBV6-6,CASTKGRGTEAFF
TRBJ2-1,TRBV29-1,CSVEFGALVDEQFF
TRBJ2-5,TRBV12-3/TRBV12-4,CASSLGRLAESPVTQYF
TRBJ1-4,TRBV5-5,CASSLGQGGGKLFF
TRBJ1-5,TRBV5-6,CASSLGHSQPQHF
TRBJ1-1,TRBV2,CAILAENTEAFF
TRBJ2-2,TRBV7-8,CASSHHRDRGRAGELFF
TRBJ2-5,TRBV12-3/TRBV12-4,CASYPTGGMETQYF
TRBJ2-2,TRBV7-9,CASSLNPNTGELFF
TRBJ1-1,TRBV4-3,CASSQDRVFTEAFF
TRBJ2-7,TRBV4-2,CASSPGLPYEQYF
TRBJ1-1,TRBV28,CASSSTGGESEAFF
TRBJ1-2,TRBV3-1,CASREGVDREDGYTF
TRBJ2-2,TRBV5-4,CASSLVGTPITGELFF
TRBJ1-1,TRBV6-8,CASNPAVGLNTEAFF